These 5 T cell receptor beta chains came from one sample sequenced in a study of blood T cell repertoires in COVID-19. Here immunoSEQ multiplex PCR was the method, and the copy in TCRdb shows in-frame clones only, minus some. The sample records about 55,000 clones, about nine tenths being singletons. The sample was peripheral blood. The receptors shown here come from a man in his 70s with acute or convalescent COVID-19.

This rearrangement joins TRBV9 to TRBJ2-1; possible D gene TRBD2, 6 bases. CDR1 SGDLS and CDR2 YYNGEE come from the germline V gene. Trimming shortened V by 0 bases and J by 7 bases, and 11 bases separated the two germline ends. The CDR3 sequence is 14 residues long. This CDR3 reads CASSVGDSPNEQFF. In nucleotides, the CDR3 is TGTGCCAGCAGCGTAGGGGACTCCCCTAATGAGCAGTTCTTC.

The CDR3 nucleotides are TGTGCCAGCAGCCTGTGGGAGGGGGATCAGCCCCAGCATTTT. Translation: CASSLWEGDQPQHF. The chain recombines TRBV6-5 with TRBJ1-5, with D tentatively TRBD1 (6 bases). In germline, CDR1 is MNHEY, CDR2 SVGAGI. The CDR3 consists of 14 residues. V lost 6 bases and J lost 5, with 14 bases in between.

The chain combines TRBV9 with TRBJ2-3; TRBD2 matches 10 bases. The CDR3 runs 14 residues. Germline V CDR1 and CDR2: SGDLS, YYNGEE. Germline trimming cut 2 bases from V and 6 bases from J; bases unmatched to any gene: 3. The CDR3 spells CASSVLSGGDTQYF. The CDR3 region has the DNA TGTGCCAGCAGCGTCCTTAGCGGGGGGGATACGCAGTATTTT.

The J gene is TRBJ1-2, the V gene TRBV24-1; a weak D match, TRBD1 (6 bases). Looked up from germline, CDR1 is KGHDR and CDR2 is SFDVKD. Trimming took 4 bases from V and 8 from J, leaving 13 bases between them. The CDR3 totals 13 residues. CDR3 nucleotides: TGTGCCACCAGTGACACCGACAGGTTCGGCTACACCTTC. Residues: CATSDTDRFGYTF.

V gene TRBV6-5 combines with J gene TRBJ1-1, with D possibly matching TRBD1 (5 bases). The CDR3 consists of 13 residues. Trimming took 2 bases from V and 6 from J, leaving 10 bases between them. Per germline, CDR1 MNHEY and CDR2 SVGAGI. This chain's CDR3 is CASSYRGTPEAFF. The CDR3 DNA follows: TGTGCCAGCAGTTACCGGGGGACCCCTGAAGCTTTCTTT.